This T cell receptor (beta chain) comes out of a study of T cells after yellow fever vaccination. Regarding the study as a whole: High-abundance clonotypes from the bulk population could contaminate FACS-sorted repertoires.

5'RACE template switching added a universal primer site and UMIs to TCR cDNA. TCRdb fed the 5' RACE reads into MiXCR, producing one record per CDR3 protein. The sample carries about 210,000 distinct CDR3 sequences, more than 3% recorded once. The CDR3 contains 16 residues. The V gene end was trimmed by 6 bases and the J gene end by 5 bases; junction bases not matched to a gene: 13. Germline CDR1 and CDR2: DFQATT and SNEGSKA (reference sequence). This clonotype was seen ten or more times. Its specificity is unknown. The chain uses TRBV20-1 and TRBJ2-5; 12 nucleotides line up with TRBD2. Here the sequenced sample was CD4+ T cells sorted from PBMCs, taken 10 days after the yellow fever booster vaccination. This TCR came from a man aged 18 to 30 who received the YFV17D yellow fever vaccine. The CDR3 bases are TGCAGTGCGGGGCCCCCTAGCGGGGGGGAGGTGGAGACCCAGTACTTC. Its protein product is CSAGPPSGGEVETQYF.